Presented here are 24 T cell receptor beta chains from one specimen sequenced in a study of technical replicates of blood from several donors. Profiling relied on immunoSEQ multiplex PCR, and the TCRdb table lists in-frame clones only, not all of them. The data contain about 81,000 clones, more than 80% of them singletons. The specimen sequenced was PBMCs. The receptors come from a human donor in good health. Some clones in this sample may be carry-over from other donors' samples.

This chain links TRBV9 with TRBJ2-1; 10 nucleotides match TRBD1. CDR1 is SGDLS, CDR2 YYNGEE, per germline. There are 16 residues in the CDR3. J gave up 4 bases and V 4 bases, and 8 bases lay outside the gene matches. CDR3 sequence reads: CASSTRQGARYNEQFF. In DNA form, the CDR3 reads TGTGCCAGCAGCACCCGACAGGGGGCGCGGTACAATGAGCAGTTCTTC.

V and J are TRBV5-1 and TRBJ2-7, with 9 bases aligning to TRBD1. This CDR3 region has 14 residues. Germline trimming cut 5 bases from V and 4 bases from J; bases unmatched to any gene: 7. Per the germline V gene, CDR1 is SGHRS and CDR2 is YFSETQ. The chain's CDR3 is CASRAGTGSYEQYF. CDR3 DNA: TGCGCCAGCAGAGCCGGGACAGGGTCGTACGAGCAGTACTTC.

The chain links TRBV6-5 to TRBJ1-1; 8 positions agree with TRBD1. This CDR3 has 15 amino acids. The V and J ends lost 5 bases and 6 bases, in that order; junction bases with no gene match: 11. Per germline, CDR1 MNHEY and CDR2 SVGAGI. The CDR3 nucleotides read TGTGCCAGCAGTCAACCGGGACAGGTTCTCTCTGAAGCTTTCTTT. Protein sequence: CASSQPGQVLSEAFF.

This sequence joins TRBV18 and TRBJ1-1; 7 bases are a match to TRBD1. Looked up from germline, CDR1 is KGHSH and CDR2 is LQKENI. The CDR3 has 14 amino acids. Unmatched junction bases numbered 12, after V lost 3 bases and J lost 11 bases. Here the CDR3 DNA reads TGTGCCAGCTCACCGCCAGGGACAGCGCTTTCGGCTTTCTTT. Translation: CASSPPGTALSAFF.

The chain combines TRBV7-2 with TRBJ2-1, with 7 bases aligning to TRBD2. CDR1 is SGHTA, CDR2 FQGNSA, per germline. V trimming: 4 bases; J trimming: 8 bases; junction bases outside the gene matches: 11. This CDR3 region has 15 residues. CDR3 loop: CASSWVGGRLDEQFF. As DNA, the CDR3 is TGTGCCAGCAGCTGGGTGGGGGGGAGGCTAGATGAGCAGTTCTTC.

Points on this clone: One end of the junction varies from germline; a read error may be responsible. CDR3 nucleotide sequence: TGTGCCAGCAGTTACTCGTCGGTTACCTACGGGCAGTACTTC. It codes for CASSYSSVTYGQYF. V is TRBV6-5 and J is TRBJ2-7, with unresolved D. CDR3 length equals 14 residues. Per germline, CDR1 MNHEY and CDR2 SVGAGI.

This chain joins TRBV6-5 and TRBJ1-6; TRBD1 might be the D (5 bases). The germline V gene has CDR1 MNHEY and CDR2 SVGAGI. CDR3 length: 14 amino acids. Trimming left V 6 bases short and J 8 bases short, with 14 bases between. In nucleotides, the CDR3 is TGTGCCAGCAGCACAGGCCGTCGGGATTCACCCCTCCACTTT. Its translation: CASSTGRRDSPLHF.

This clone was counted between two and nine times. The chain joins TRBV10-3 to TRBJ1-1; tentatively, D is TRBD1 (5 bases). CDR3 length equals 15 residues. Germline CDR1 is ENHRY and CDR2 is SYGVKD. The germline V and J ends were trimmed by 2 bases and 4 bases, with 14 bases remaining between them. The CDR3 loop is CAISEGQGTGTEAFF. In DNA form, the CDR3 reads TGTGCCATCAGTGAGGGCCAGGGAACGGGCACTGAAGCTTTCTTT.

The rearrangement joins TRBV5-4 to TRBJ2-1; 12 positions match TRBD2. Trimming took 2 bases from V and 8 from J; bases not matched to a gene: 8. Germline loops: CDR1 SGHNT, CDR2 YYREEE (reference sequence). The CDR3 contains 16 residues. CDR3 sequence reads: CASSFRLAGVGDEQFF. The CDR3 DNA sequence: TGTGCCAGCAGCTTCCGACTAGCGGGAGTTGGCGATGAGCAGTTCTTC.

The chain couples TRBV5-1 to TRBJ1-2; TRBD1 might be the D (5 bases). Germline CDR1 reads SGHRS; CDR2 reads YFSETQ. V lost 4 bases, J lost 1 base, and 11 bases lay in between. The CDR3 loop spans 14 amino acids. For the CDR3, the DNA is TGCGCCAGCAGCCCTGCGGGGGGTAACTATGGCTACACCTTC. Its protein is CASSPAGGNYGYTF.

The chain recombines TRBV30 with TRBJ2-7, with D possibly matching TRBD1 (6 bases). V was clipped by 7 bases and J by 1 base, with 8 bases between them. Germline-derived CDR1 and CDR2 are GTSNPN and SVGIG (reference sequence). This CDR3 spans 11 amino acids. The CDR3 region is CALTGSYEQYF. The CDR3 DNA sequence: TGTGCCTTGACAGGTTCCTACGAGCAGTACTTC.

The chain employs TRBV19 and TRBJ2-1; 11 bases are a match to TRBD2. The junction had 2 bases not matched to a gene; V was cut back by 3 bases and J by 4 bases. The germline CDR1 and CDR2 sequences are LNHDA and SQIVND (reference sequence). The CDR3 runs 15 residues. Written as DNA, the CDR3 is TGTGCCAGTAGTATCCGACTAGCGGGATACAATGAGCAGTTCTTC. The encoded protein is CASSIRLAGYNEQFF.

The rearrangement uses TRBV2 and TRBJ1-5, with D possibly TRBD1 on 5 matching bases. Germline CDR1 and CDR2: SNHLY and FYNNEI. The V end was cut by 4 bases, the J end by 1 base, with 11 bases between. The CDR3 extends over 15 amino acids. The CDR3 sequence is CASSAQGLSNQPQHF. As DNA, the CDR3 is TGTGCCAGCAGTGCTCAGGGTCTCAGCAATCAGCCCCAGCATTTT.

This chain uses TRBV4-1 with TRBJ2-1, with D hard to call. The CDR3 loop spans 15 amino acids. From germline, CDR1 is MGHRA and CDR2 YSYEKL. Trimming took 1 base from V and 5 from J, leaving 12 bases between them. CDR3 DNA sequence: TGCGCCAGCAGCCAAGGTATACAGATTCACAATGAGCAGTTCTTC. Translation gives CASSQGIQIHNEQFF.

The chain couples TRBV2 to TRBJ1-2; 8 bases fit TRBD1. Germline-derived CDR1 and CDR2 are SNHLY and FYNNEI. Losses at the gene ends were 6 bases for V and 1 base for J; bases not matched to a gene: 7. This CDR3 has 15 amino acids. The CDR3, as DNA: TGTGCCAGCAGCCCTGGACAGGGCTATAACTATGGCTACACCTTC. It translates to CASSPGQGYNYGYTF.

The rearrangement uses TRBV14 and TRBJ1-2, with a possible D match to TRBD1 (5 bases). V shed 4 bases and J shed 8 bases, with 17 bases lying between them. Germline V CDR1 and CDR2: SGHDN, FVKESK. The CDR3 is 14 residues long. CDR3: CASSRLIGTGGYTF. CDR3 nucleotide sequence: TGTGCCAGCAGCCGGTTGATAGGTACAGGCGGCTACACCTTC.

This CDR3 reads CASSYRGQRTGNTIYF. Here the CDR3 DNA reads TGTGCCAGCAGCTACAGGGGGCAAAGGACTGGAAACACCATATATTTT. The chain has TRBV7-8 and TRBJ1-3, with 9 bases that match TRBD1. The germline gives CDR1 SGHVS, CDR2 FQNEAQ. The CDR3 covers 16 residues. V shed 4 bases, J shed 2 bases, and the junction held 6 bases outside the gene matches.

The V call is TRBV10-3, the J call TRBJ2-5, with 8 positions matching TRBD2. The CDR3 is made up of 14 amino acids. The germline gives CDR1 ENHRY, CDR2 SYGVKD. Germline trimming cut 7 bases from V and 2 bases from J; bases unmatched to any gene: 6. The CDR3 sequence is CAIKTSVGQETQYF. CDR3 nucleotides: TGTGCCATCAAGACTAGCGTCGGTCAAGAGACCCAGTACTTC.

The chain has TRBV7-9 and TRBJ1-3, with D unclear. The germline gives CDR1 SEHNR, CDR2 FQNEAQ (reference sequence). V lost 5 bases and J lost 2, with 16 bases in between. The CDR3 consists of 16 residues. This CDR3 reads CASSHARGFAGNTIYF. CDR3 coding DNA: TGTGCCAGCAGCCACGCCAGAGGTTTTGCTGGAAACACCATATATTTT. Together with reference TRBV7-9 and TRBJ1-3, the CDR3 gives the full variable domain: DTGVSQNPRHKITKRGQNVTFRCDPISEHNRLYWYRQTLGQGPEFLTYFQNEAQLEKSRLLSDRFSAERPKGSFSTLEIQRTEQGDSAMYLCASSHARGFAGNTIYFGEGSWLTVV.

J is TRBJ2-1 and V is TRBV30; 10 nucleotides match TRBD2. This CDR3 has 14 amino acids. The V gene end was trimmed by 4 bases and the J gene end by 6 bases; junction bases not matched to a gene: 6. Per germline, CDR1 GTSNPN and CDR2 SVGIG (reference sequence). CDR3 nucleotides: TGTGCCTGGACCGGGACTAGCGCCCTCAATGAGCAGTTCTTC. Its translation is CAWTGTSALNEQFF.

The chain couples TRBV7-2 to TRBJ2-7; D possibly corresponds to TRBD2 (5 bases). V was cut by 5 bases and J by 2 bases, with 13 bases left in between. CDR1 is SGHTA and CDR2 is FQGNSA in the germline V gene. The CDR3 spans 14 residues. CDR3 amino acids: CASSDYLRTYEQYF. The CDR3 bases are TGTGCCAGCAGCGACTATCTAAGGACCTACGAGCAGTACTTC.

The table lists this clone with a few counts. J is TRBJ1-1 and V is TRBV11-2, with D tentatively TRBD1 (5 bases). This CDR3 is 13 amino acids long. V was trimmed by 1 base and J by 4 bases, leaving 7 bases between them. Germline V lookup: CDR1 SGHAT, CDR2 FQNNGV. The DNA for the CDR3 is TGTGCCAGCAGCTTAGTCCAGGGCACTGAAGCTTTCTTT. Its translation: CASSLVQGTEAFF.

This chain joins TRBV5-1 and TRBJ2-1, with D unresolved. Germline V lookup: CDR1 SGHRS, CDR2 YFSETQ. The CDR3 is made up of 15 amino acids. V lost 2 bases and J 0 bases, leaving 9 bases between the germline ends. The CDR3 DNA reads as TGCGCCAGCAGCTTTGACTGGAGCTCCTACAATGAGCAGTTCTTC. The encoded protein is CASSFDWSSYNEQFF.

The chain combines TRBV11-2 with TRBJ1-3, with TRBD1 as a possible D gene (6 bases). The length of the CDR3 is 13 residues. The V gene's germline CDR1 is SGHAT and CDR2 FQNNGV. Trimming removed 8 bases from V and 0 bases from J, with 8 bases in between. The CDR3 is CASQGYSGNTIYF. CDR3 in DNA: TGTGCCAGCCAGGGGTACTCTGGAAACACCATATATTTT.